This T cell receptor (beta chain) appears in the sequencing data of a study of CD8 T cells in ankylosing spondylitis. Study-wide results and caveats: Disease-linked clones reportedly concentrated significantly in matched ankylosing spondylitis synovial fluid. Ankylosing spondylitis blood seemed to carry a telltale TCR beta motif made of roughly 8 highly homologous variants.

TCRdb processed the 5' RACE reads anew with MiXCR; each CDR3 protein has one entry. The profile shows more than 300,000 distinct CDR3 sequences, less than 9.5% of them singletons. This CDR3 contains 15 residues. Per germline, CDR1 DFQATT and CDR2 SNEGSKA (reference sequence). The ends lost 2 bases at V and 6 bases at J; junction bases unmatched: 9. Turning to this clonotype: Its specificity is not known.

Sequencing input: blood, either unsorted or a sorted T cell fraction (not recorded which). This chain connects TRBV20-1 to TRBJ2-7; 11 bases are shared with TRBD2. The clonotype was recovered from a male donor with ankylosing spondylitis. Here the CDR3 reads CSARPQLAGDGEQYF. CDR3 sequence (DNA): TGCAGTGCTAGACCTCAACTAGCGGGAGACGGCGAGCAGTACTTC.